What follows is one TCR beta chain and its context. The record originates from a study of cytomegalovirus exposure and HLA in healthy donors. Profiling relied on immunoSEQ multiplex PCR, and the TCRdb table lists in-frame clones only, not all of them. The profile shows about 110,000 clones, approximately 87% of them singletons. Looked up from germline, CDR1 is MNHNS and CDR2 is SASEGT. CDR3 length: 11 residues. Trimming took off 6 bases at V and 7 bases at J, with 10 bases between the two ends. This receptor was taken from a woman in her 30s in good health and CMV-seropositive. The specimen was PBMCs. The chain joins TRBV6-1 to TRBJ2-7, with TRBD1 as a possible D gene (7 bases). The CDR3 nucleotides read TGTGCCAGCAGCCAGGGGGGTGAGCAGTACTTC. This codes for CASSQGGEQYF.